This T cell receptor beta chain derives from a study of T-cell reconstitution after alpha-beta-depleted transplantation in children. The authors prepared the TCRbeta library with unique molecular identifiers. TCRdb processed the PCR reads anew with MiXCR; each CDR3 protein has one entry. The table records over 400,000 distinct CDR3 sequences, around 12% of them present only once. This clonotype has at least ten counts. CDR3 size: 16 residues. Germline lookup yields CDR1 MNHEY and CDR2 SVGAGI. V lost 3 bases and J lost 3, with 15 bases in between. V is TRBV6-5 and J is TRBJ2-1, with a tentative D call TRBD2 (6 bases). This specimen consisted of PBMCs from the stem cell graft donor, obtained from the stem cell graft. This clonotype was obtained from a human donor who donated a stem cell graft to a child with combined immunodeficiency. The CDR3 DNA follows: TGTGCCAGCAGTTATCTCGATGGGGGGAACTACAATGAGCAGTTCTTC. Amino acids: CASSYLDGGNYNEQFF.